A selection of T cell receptor beta chains follows, all from one sample in a study of Graves' ophthalmopathy and Graves' hyperthyroidism. MiXCR, run by TCRdb on the multiplex PCR reads, gives a single entry per CDR3 protein. The sample carries 300,000 to 350,000 distinct CDR3 sequences, 15% to 20% recorded once. Specimen: peripheral blood. The receptors were gathered from an adult man with Graves' ophthalmopathy. CDR3s include the opening cysteine and the closing phenylalanine or tryptophan. The D gene is left open where the match is weak. Size is omitted from some rows. Given values are once, few, many or a class for expanded clones.

v_gene: TRBV12-3/TRBV12-4
abundance: many
d_gene: TRBD1
j_gene: TRBJ2-7
CDR3aa: CASSGDRGPAYEQYF
CDR3nt: TGTGCCAGCAGTGGGGACAGGGGGCCCGCCTACGAGCAGTACTTC

v_gene: TRBV7-2
abundance: many
d_gene: -
j_gene: TRBJ1-1
CDR3aa: CASSLAGEASENTEAFF
CDR3nt: TGTGCCAGCAGCTTAGCGGGAGAGGCTAGCGAAAACACTGAAGCTTTCTTT

v_gene: TRBV30
abundance: many
d_gene: -
j_gene: TRBJ2-5
CDR3aa: CAWSLERETQYF
CDR3nt: TGTGCCTGGAGTCTGGAGCGAGAGACCCAGTACTTC

v_gene: TRBV9
abundance: -
d_gene: -
j_gene: TRBJ2-7
CDR3aa: CASSVVAFPYEQYF
CDR3nt: TGTGCCAGCAGCGTAGTCGCATTCCCCTACGAGCAGTACTTC

v_gene: TRBV7-8
abundance: many
d_gene: -
j_gene: TRBJ2-5
CDR3aa: CASSLVRAGGETQYF
CDR3nt: TGTGCCAGCAGCTTAGTCCGGGCCGGAGGAGAGACCCAGTACTTC

v_gene: TRBV20-1
abundance: -
d_gene: -
j_gene: TRBJ2-2
CDR3aa: CSVEGRTGELFF
CDR3nt: TGCAGTGTGGAGGGTCGGACCGGGGAGCTGTTTTTT

v_gene: TRBV12-3/TRBV12-4
abundance: many
d_gene: TRBD1
j_gene: TRBJ1-3
CDR3aa: CASTTETGGVSGNTIYF
CDR3nt: TGTGCCAGCACAACTGAGACAGGGGGAGTTTCTGGAAACACCATATATTTT

v_gene: TRBV27
abundance: many
d_gene: -
j_gene: TRBJ1-2
CDR3aa: CASSLSTGTNYGYTF
CDR3nt: TGTGCCAGCAGTTTGTCGACGGGAACGAACTATGGCTACACCTTC

v_gene: TRBV24-1
abundance: many
d_gene: -
j_gene: TRBJ1-5
CDR3aa: CATSDHTGKPQHF
CDR3nt: TGTGCCACCAGTGACCATACAGGGAAGCCCCAGCATTTT

v_gene: TRBV12-3/TRBV12-4
abundance: many
d_gene: TRBD1
j_gene: TRBJ2-7
CDR3aa: CASSLRDRGFQEQYF
CDR3nt: TGTGCCAGCAGTTTGCGGGACAGGGGATTTCAGGAGCAGTACTTC

v_gene: TRBV20-1
abundance: many
d_gene: -
j_gene: TRBJ1-2
CDR3aa: CSARNPRTADGYTF
CDR3nt: TGCAGTGCTCGAAACCCCCGGACGGCGGATGGCTACACCTTC

v_gene: TRBV6-1
abundance: many
d_gene: -
j_gene: TRBJ2-2
CDR3aa: CASSEARSNTGELFF
CDR3nt: TGTGCCAGCAGTGAAGCCCGGAGTAACACCGGGGAGCTGTTTTTT

v_gene: TRBV14
abundance: many
d_gene: -
j_gene: TRBJ2-7
CDR3aa: CASSQDGIYEQYF
CDR3nt: TGTGCCAGCAGCCAAGACGGGATATACGAGCAGTACTTC

v_gene: TRBV12-3/TRBV12-4
abundance: many
d_gene: -
j_gene: TRBJ1-2
CDR3aa: CASSFGRNYGYTF
CDR3nt: TGTGCCAGCAGTTTTGGACGGAACTATGGCTACACCTTC

v_gene: TRBV4-2
abundance: few
d_gene: -
j_gene: TRBJ1-3
CDR3aa: CASSQETATGNTIYF
CDR3nt: TGTGCCAGCAGCCAAGAGACAGCGACCGGAAACACCATATATTTT

v_gene: TRBV7-8
abundance: few
d_gene: -
j_gene: TRBJ2-7
CDR3aa: CASVTEDDSYEQYF
CDR3nt: TGTGCCAGCGTCACTGAGGACGACTCCTACGAGCAGTACTTC

v_gene: TRBV19
abundance: many
d_gene: -
j_gene: TRBJ1-5
CDR3aa: CASSSRDRDHQPQHF
CDR3nt: TGTGCCAGTAGTAGCCGGGACCGGGATCATCAGCCCCAGCATTTT

v_gene: TRBV6-1
abundance: -
d_gene: TRBD2
j_gene: TRBJ2-7
CDR3aa: CASSVASGSEQYF
CDR3nt: TGTGCCAGCAGTGTCGCTAGCGGGAGCGAGCAGTACTTC

v_gene: TRBV5-1
abundance: many
d_gene: -
j_gene: TRBJ2-7
CDR3aa: CASSYTDGPYEQYF
CDR3nt: TGCGCCAGCAGCTATACGGACGGGCCCTACGAGCAGTACTTC

v_gene: TRBV12-3/TRBV12-4
abundance: -
d_gene: -
j_gene: TRBJ2-7
CDR3aa: CASSFREVGEQYF
CDR3nt: TGTGCCAGCAGTTTCAGGGAGGTGGGCGAGCAGTACTTC

v_gene: TRBV12-5
abundance: few
d_gene: -
j_gene: TRBJ1-1
CDR3aa: CASGYEAEAFF
CDR3nt: TGTGCTAGTGGTTATGAGGCTGAAGCTTTCTTT

v_gene: TRBV7-3
abundance: many
d_gene: -
j_gene: TRBJ2-3
CDR3aa: CASSPLGLSTQYF
CDR3nt: TGTGCCAGCAGTCCCCTCGGATTATCTACGCAGTATTTT

v_gene: TRBV7-8
abundance: few
d_gene: TRBD1
j_gene: TRBJ1-2
CDR3aa: CASSSRTGVDYGYTF
CDR3nt: TGTGCCAGCAGCTCTCGGACAGGGGTGGACTATGGCTACACCTTC

v_gene: TRBV12-3/TRBV12-4
abundance: many
d_gene: TRBD1
j_gene: TRBJ1-5
CDR3aa: CASSPGWEGAEHF
CDR3nt: TGTGCCAGCAGTCCCGGGTGGGAGGGGGCTGAGCATTTT

v_gene: TRBV29-1
abundance: many
d_gene: -
j_gene: TRBJ1-2
CDR3aa: CSVESTPENYGYTF
CDR3nt: TGCAGCGTTGAATCAACGCCAGAGAACTATGGCTACACCTTC

v_gene: TRBV20-1
abundance: -
d_gene: -
j_gene: TRBJ1-1
CDR3aa: CSARGVRMYTEASF
CDR3nt: TGCAGTGCTAGGGGGGTTAGGATGTACACTGAAGCTTCCTTT

v_gene: TRBV6-2/TRBV6-3
abundance: many
d_gene: -
j_gene: TRBJ2-7
CDR3aa: CASSYGVGVQYF
CDR3nt: TGTGCCAGCAGTTATGGAGTAGGAGTACAGTACTTC

v_gene: TRBV20-1
abundance: many
d_gene: -
j_gene: TRBJ2-7
CDR3aa: CSATFSGVAYEQYF
CDR3nt: TGCAGTGCTACCTTTTCAGGGGTGGCCTACGAGCAGTACTTC

v_gene: TRBV29-1
abundance: many
d_gene: -
j_gene: TRBJ1-2
CDR3aa: CSVVTAGANLGSGYTF
CDR3nt: TGCAGCGTCGTGACCGCCGGGGCGAACTTGGGAAGTGGCTACACCTTC

v_gene: TRBV6-1
abundance: many
d_gene: TRBD1
j_gene: TRBJ1-1
CDR3aa: CASSQNRGLGTEAFF
CDR3nt: TGTGCCAGCAGCCAAAACAGGGGGCTTGGGACTGAAGCTTTCTTT

v_gene: TRBV5-1
abundance: many
d_gene: -
j_gene: TRBJ2-2
CDR3aa: CASSWGSTGELFF
CDR3nt: TGCGCCAGCAGCTGGGGCTCCACCGGGGAGCTGTTTTTT